The sequence of this TCR beta chain was determined in a study of STAT5B mutations in CD4+ large granular lymphocyte leukemia. At the level of the study: The CDR3 'QG' motif was associated with a particular HLA allele among healthy donors. Overall study findings and caveats: Patient CD4-sorted repertoires looked more clonal than healthy CD4+ repertoires, even without putative leukemic clones. Main leukemic clonotypes were patient-specific, but under 30% appeared at low frequency elsewhere.

The length of the CDR3 is 15 residues. V gave up 0 bases and J gave up 0 bases, with 6 bases separating them. CDR1 SGHVS and CDR2 FNYEAQ come from the germline V gene. As for this clone: What it recognizes is unknown.

Buffy coats from healthy blood donors served as controls. Data came from immunoSEQ multiplex PCR; TCRdb stores just in-frame clones and leaves some out. The profile shows tens of thousands of clones, about four fifths of them singletons. This TCR was sampled from a human donor in good health. V usage is TRBV7-6 and J usage is TRBJ2-1, with unresolved D. Source material: CD4+ T cells from blood buffy coats. The CDR3 sequence: CASSLAESSYNEQFF. In nucleotides, the CDR3 is TGTGCCAGCAGCTTAGCCGAAAGCTCCTACAATGAGCAGTTCTTC.